This T cell receptor beta chain was observed in a study of T cells in Graves' hyperthyroidism and ophthalmopathy. Study background: Peripheral blood sampling occurred at initial diagnosis, before any treatment.

Study results and limitations: The model anticipated ophthalmopathy a median about 6.5 months pre-onset.

The V end lost 5 bases, the J end lost 2 bases, and 10 bases lay between the germline ends. CDR3 length: 13 residues. Per the germline V gene, CDR1 is ENHRY and CDR2 is SYGVKD. Using RNA transcripts as the source, TCR beta CDR3 regions were amplified. The study used the HTBI primer set for a first-round RT-PCR of the TCR CDR3. Each CDR3 protein is one row after TCRdb ran MiXCR on the multiplex PCR reads. The profile shows 600,000 to 800,000 distinct CDR3 sequences, 35% of them singletons. Hyperthyroidism in the patients, aged 18 to 65, was newly diagnosed and under 2 months in duration. On this clonotype itself: What it recognizes is unknown. A single base separates this from a much larger clone, so it may be a read error.

Sample: blood. The chain recombines TRBV10-3 with TRBJ2-7; D is ambiguous. This sequence originates from a woman in her thirties or forties with Graves' hyperthyroidism. The CDR3: CAISFSTTYEQYF. The CDR3 DNA follows: TGTGCCATCAGTTTCTCCACTACCTACGAGCAGTACTTC.